This TCR beta chain was sequenced for a study of blood T cell repertoires in COVID-19. With 5 bases removed from V and 2 bases from J, the gap between germline ends came to 10 bases. There are 14 residues in the CDR3. Germline V gene sequence: CDR1 SGHTA, CDR2 FQGNSA. This clone was picked up one time. Original data processing: By means of reference gene primer amplification, nucleated cell counts were estimated. The protocol was immunoSEQ multiplex PCR, while the TCRdb copy is restricted to in-frame clones and leaves out a portion. V, J and clone size reflect that table, while D and trimming were determined from the DNA. The sample lists about 240,000 clones, more than 75% occurring once.

The specimen was peripheral blood. This chain connects TRBV7-2 to TRBJ1-3; maybe TRBD1 (6 bases). This receptor was taken from a woman in her 70s with active or convalescent COVID-19. In DNA form, the CDR3 reads TGTGCCAGCAGCCCCCAGGGGCCTGGAAACACCATATATTTT. Its protein product is CASSPQGPGNTIYF.